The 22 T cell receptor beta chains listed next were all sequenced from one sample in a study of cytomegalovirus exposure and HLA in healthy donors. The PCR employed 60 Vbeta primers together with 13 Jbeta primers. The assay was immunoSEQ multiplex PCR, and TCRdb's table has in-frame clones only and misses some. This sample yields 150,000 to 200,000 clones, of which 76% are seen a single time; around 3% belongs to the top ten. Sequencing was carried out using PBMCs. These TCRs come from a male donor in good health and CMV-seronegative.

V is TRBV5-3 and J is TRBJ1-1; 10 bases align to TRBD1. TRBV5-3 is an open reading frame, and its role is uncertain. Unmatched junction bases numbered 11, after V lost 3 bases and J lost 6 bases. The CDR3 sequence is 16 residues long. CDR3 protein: CARSSRDRGRVPEAFF. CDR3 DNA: TGTGCCAGAAGCTCCCGGGACAGGGGAAGGGTCCCTGAAGCTTTCTTT.

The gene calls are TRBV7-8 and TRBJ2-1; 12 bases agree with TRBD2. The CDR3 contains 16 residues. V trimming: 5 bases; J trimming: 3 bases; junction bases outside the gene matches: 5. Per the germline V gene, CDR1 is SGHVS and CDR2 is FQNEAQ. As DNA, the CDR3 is TGTGCCAGCAGCCTCCGGACTAGCGGGAACTACAATGAGCAGTTCTTC. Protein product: CASSLRTSGNYNEQFF.

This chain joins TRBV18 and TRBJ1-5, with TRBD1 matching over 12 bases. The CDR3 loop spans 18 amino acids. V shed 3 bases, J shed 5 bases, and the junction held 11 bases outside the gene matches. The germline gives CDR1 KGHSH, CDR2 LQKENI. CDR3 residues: CASSPRDRGRSTYQPQHF. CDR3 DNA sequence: TGTGCCAGCTCACCCCGGGACAGGGGGCGATCCACCTATCAGCCCCAGCATTTT.

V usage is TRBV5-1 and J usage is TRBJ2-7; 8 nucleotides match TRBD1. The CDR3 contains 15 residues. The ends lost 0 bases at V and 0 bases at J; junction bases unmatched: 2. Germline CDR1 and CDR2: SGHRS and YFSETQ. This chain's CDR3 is CASSLETGDSYEQYF. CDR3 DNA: TGCGCCAGCAGCTTGGAGACAGGGGACTCCTACGAGCAGTACTTC.

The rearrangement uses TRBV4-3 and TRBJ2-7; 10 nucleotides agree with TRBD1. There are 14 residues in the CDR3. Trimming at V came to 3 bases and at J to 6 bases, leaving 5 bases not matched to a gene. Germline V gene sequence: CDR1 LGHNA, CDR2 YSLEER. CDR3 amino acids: CASSQDRGTTEQYF. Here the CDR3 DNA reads TGCGCCAGCAGCCAGGACAGGGGGACGACCGAGCAGTACTTC.

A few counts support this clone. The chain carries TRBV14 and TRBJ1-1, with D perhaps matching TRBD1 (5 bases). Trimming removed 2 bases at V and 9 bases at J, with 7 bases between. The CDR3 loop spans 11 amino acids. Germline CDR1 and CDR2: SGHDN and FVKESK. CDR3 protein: CASSQLGQAFF. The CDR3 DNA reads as TGTGCCAGCAGCCAACTGGGGCAAGCTTTCTTT.

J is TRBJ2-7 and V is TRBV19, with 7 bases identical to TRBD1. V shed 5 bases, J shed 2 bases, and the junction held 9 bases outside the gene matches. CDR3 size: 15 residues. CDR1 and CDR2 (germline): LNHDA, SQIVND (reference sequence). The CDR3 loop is CASSPDRSIPYEQYF. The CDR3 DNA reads TGTGCCAGTAGTCCGGACAGGTCCATCCCCTACGAGCAGTACTTC.

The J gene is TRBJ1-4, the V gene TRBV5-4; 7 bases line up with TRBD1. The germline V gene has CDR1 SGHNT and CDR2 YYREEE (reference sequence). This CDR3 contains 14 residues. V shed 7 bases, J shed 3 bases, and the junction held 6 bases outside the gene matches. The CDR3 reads CASGRGTPNEKLFF. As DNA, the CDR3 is TGTGCCAGCGGCAGGGGGACCCCTAATGAAAAACTGTTTTTT. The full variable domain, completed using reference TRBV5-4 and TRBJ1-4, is ETGVTQSPTHLIKTRGQQVTLRCSSQSGHNTVSWYQQALGQGPQFIFQYYREEENGRGNFPPRFSGLQFPNYSSELNVNALELDDSALYLCASGRGTPNEKLFFGSGTQLSVL.

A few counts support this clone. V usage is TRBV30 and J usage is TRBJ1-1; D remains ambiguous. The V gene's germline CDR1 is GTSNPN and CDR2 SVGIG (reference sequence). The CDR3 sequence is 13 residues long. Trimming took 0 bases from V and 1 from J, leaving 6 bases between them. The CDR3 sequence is CAWSVQENTEAFF. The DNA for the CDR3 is TGTGCCTGGAGTGTGCAGGAGAACACTGAAGCTTTCTTT.

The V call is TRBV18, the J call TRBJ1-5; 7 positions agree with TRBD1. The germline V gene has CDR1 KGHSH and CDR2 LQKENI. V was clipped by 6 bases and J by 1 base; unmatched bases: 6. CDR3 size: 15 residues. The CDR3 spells CASSFGQASNQPQHF. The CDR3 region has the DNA TGTGCCAGCTCCTTCGGACAGGCCAGCAATCAGCCCCAGCATTTT.

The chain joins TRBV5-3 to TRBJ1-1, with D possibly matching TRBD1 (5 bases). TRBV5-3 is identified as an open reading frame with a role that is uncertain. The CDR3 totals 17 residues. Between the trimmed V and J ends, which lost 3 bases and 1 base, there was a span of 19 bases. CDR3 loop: CARSYTGPHTPNTEAFF. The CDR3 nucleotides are TGTGCCAGAAGCTACACAGGTCCACACACCCCGAACACTGAAGCTTTCTTT.

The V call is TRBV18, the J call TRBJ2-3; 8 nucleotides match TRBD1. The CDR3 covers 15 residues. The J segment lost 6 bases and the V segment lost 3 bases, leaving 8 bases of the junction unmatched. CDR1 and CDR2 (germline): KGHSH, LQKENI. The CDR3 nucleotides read TGTGCCAGCTCACCCCCGGACAGGGCCTCCGATACGCAGTATTTT. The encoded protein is CASSPPDRASDTQYF.

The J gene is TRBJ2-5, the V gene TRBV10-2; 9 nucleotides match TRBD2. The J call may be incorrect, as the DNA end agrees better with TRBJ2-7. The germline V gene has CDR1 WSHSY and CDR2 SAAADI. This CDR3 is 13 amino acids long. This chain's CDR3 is CASSSSGSAEQYF. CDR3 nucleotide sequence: TGCGCCAGCAGTAGTAGCGGGAGTGCCGAGCAGTACTTC.

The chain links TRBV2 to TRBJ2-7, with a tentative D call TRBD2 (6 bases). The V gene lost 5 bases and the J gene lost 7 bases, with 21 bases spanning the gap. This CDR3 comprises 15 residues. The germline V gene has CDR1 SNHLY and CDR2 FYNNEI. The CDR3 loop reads CASSTGLLLSWEQYF. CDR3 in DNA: TGTGCCAGCAGTACGGGACTCCTTTTAAGTTGGGAGCAGTACTTC.

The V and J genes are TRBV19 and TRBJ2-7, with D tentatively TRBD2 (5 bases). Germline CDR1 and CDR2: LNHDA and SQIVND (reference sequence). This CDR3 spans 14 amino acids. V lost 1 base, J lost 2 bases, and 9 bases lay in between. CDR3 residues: CASSIGGATYEQYF. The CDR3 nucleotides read TGTGCCAGTAGTATAGGGGGAGCTACCTACGAGCAGTACTTC.

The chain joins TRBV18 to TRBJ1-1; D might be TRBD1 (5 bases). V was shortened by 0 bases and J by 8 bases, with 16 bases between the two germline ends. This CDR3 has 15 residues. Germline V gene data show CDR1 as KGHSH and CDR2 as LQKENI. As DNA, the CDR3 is TGTGCCAGCTCACCACCGTCACGGGGGTTAGTCGAAGCTTTCTTT. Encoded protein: CASSPPSRGLVEAFF.

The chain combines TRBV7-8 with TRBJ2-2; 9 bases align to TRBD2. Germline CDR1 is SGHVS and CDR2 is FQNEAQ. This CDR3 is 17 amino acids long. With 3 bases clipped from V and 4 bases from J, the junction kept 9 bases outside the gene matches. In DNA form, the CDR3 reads TGTGCCAGCAGCTTGTTATCCGGGACTAGCACCACCGGGGAGCTGTTTTTT. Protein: CASSLLSGTSTTGELFF. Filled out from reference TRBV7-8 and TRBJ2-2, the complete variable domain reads GAGVSQSPRYKVAKRGQDVALRCDPISGHVSLFWYQQALGQGPEFLTYFQNEAQLDKSGLPSDRFFAERPEGSVSTLKIQRTQQEDSAVYLCASSLLSGTSTTGELFFGEGSRLTVL.

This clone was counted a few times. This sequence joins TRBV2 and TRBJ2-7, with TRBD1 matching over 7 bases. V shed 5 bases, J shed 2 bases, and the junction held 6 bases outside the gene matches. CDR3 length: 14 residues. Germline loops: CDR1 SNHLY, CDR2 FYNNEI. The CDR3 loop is CASSYGQDTYEQYF. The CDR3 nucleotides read TGTGCCAGCAGTTACGGACAGGATACCTACGAGCAGTACTTC.

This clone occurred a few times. In DNA, the CDR3 is TGCGCCAGCAGCTCACAGGGAGTGAATGAGCAGTTCTTC. Translated, it gives CASSSQGVNEQFF. J is TRBJ2-1 and V is TRBV5-1, with a weak D call TRBD1 (6 bases). The germline V gene has CDR1 SGHRS and CDR2 YFSETQ. Trimming shortened V by 3 bases and J by 7 bases, and 11 bases separated the two germline ends. CDR3 length: 13 residues.

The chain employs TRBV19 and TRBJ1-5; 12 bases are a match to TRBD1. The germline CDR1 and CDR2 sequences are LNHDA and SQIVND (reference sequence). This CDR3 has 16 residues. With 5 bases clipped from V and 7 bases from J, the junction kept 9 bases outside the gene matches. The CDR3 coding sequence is TGTGCCAGTAGTGCCTCCGGGACAGGGGGCCGACAGCCCCAGCATTTT. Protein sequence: CASSASGTGGRQPQHF. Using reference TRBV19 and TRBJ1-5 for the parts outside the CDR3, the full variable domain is DGGITQSPKYLFRKEGQNVTLSCEQNLNHDAMYWYRQDPGQGLRLIYYSQIVNDFQKGDIAEGYSVSREKKESFPLTVTSAQKNPTAFYLCASSASGTGGRQPQHFGDGTRLSIL.

CDR3 nucleotide sequence: TGTGCCAGTAGTATCCATACAGGGGATCAGCCCCAGCATTTT. Translation: CASSIHTGDQPQHF. V and J are TRBV19 and TRBJ1-5; TRBD1 matches 7 bases. The CDR3 is made up of 14 amino acids. Germline lookup yields CDR1 LNHDA and CDR2 SQIVND (reference sequence). With 3 bases clipped from V and 5 bases from J, the junction kept 4 bases outside the gene matches.

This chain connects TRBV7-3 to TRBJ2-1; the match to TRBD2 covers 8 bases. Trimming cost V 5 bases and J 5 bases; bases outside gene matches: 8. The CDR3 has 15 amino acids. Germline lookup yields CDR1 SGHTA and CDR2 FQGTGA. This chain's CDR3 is CASSISGSSDNEQFF. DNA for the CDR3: TGTGCCAGCAGCATCAGCGGGAGTAGCGACAATGAGCAGTTCTTC.